These 23 T cell receptor beta chains came from one sample sequenced in a study of technical replicates of blood from a handful of donors. Sequenced by immunoSEQ multiplex PCR; TCRdb stores in-frame clones only, minus some. The sample records approximately 51,000 clones, approximately 92% being singletons. The sequencing input was PBMCs. The receptors derive from a human donor in good health. Some clones in this sample may be carry-over from other donors' samples.

V is TRBV5-1 and J is TRBJ2-5, with 13 bases fitting TRBD2. Germline lookup yields CDR1 SGHRS and CDR2 YFSETQ. The CDR3 has 16 amino acids. J was trimmed by 4 bases and V by 4 bases; bases with no gene match: 7. The CDR3: CASSRGLAGAAETQYF. In nucleotides, the CDR3 is TGCGCCAGCAGCAGAGGACTAGCGGGAGCAGCAGAGACCCAGTACTTC.

The chain recombines TRBV7-9 with TRBJ1-5; 9 positions agree with TRBD1. The CDR3 has 12 amino acids. V dropped 5 bases and J dropped 11; count of bases not matched to a gene: 4. Germline V CDR1 and CDR2: SEHNR, FQNEAQ (reference sequence). The CDR3 region has the DNA TGTGCCAGCAGCCAGGACAGGGGTACCCAGCATTTT. Its protein product is CASSQDRGTQHF.

The gene calls are TRBV7-9 and TRBJ2-1; 9 nucleotides line up with TRBD2. This CDR3 contains 15 residues. The trim removed 1 base at V and 4 bases at J, leaving 2 bases unmatched. Germline V CDR1 and CDR2: SEHNR, FQNEAQ (reference sequence). The CDR3 here is CASSLELAGYNEQFF. The CDR3 DNA reads as TGTGCCAGCAGCTTAGAGCTAGCGGGGTACAATGAGCAGTTCTTC.

This clone showed up just once. The chain links TRBV27 to TRBJ2-1; TRBD1 matches at 8 bases. CDR3 length: 15 residues. The J segment lost 0 bases and the V segment lost 2 bases, leaving 0 bases of the junction unmatched. The germline V gene has CDR1 MNHEY and CDR2 SMNVEV (reference sequence). The CDR3 nucleotides read TGTGCCAGCAGTTTAGGACAGGGCTCCTACAATGAGCAGTTCTTC. It yields the protein CASSLGQGSYNEQFF.

The chain is built from TRBV7-9 and TRBJ1-4, with 9 bases lining up with TRBD1. This CDR3 is 15 amino acids long. Germline V CDR1 and CDR2: SEHNR, FQNEAQ (reference sequence). The V and J ends lost 5 bases and 0 bases, in that order; junction bases with no gene match: 1. The CDR3 coding sequence is TGTGCCAGCAGCCGGGACAGGGCAACTAATGAAAAACTGTTTTTT. Amino acid sequence: CASSRDRATNEKLFF.

The rearrangement joins TRBV6-5 to TRBJ2-7, with D perhaps matching TRBD1 (6 bases). This CDR3 has 16 amino acids. Trimming stripped 4 bases from V and 7 bases from J, with 23 bases between. Germline V gene data show CDR1 as MNHEY and CDR2 as SVGAGI. CDR3: CASSSSTGRGPREQYF. As DNA, the CDR3 is TGTGCCAGCAGTTCGTCCACCGGCAGGGGCCCTCGGGAGCAGTACTTC.

V is TRBV4-2 and J is TRBJ2-1, with TRBD2 identical over 14 bases. The J segment lost 2 bases and the V segment lost 1 base, leaving 4 bases of the junction unmatched. The CDR3 is made up of 18 amino acids. Germline lookup yields CDR1 LGHNA and CDR2 YNFKEQ. This CDR3 is CASSQGLAGGSAYNEQFF. The CDR3 region has the DNA TGTGCCAGCAGCCAAGGACTAGCGGGGGGGTCCGCCTACAATGAGCAGTTCTTC.

CDR3 nucleotide sequence: TGTGCCAGTAGTATTGCAGAAGAGACCCAGTACTTC. Its protein is CASSIAEETQYF. This sequence joins TRBV19 and TRBJ2-5; D not certain. The CDR3 extends over 12 amino acids. Between the trimmed V and J ends, which lost 3 bases and 3 bases, there was a span of 5 bases. The germline V gene has CDR1 LNHDA and CDR2 SQIVND (reference sequence).

The chain is built from TRBV4-2 and TRBJ2-1, with a possible D match to TRBD2 (6 bases). Per the germline V gene, CDR1 is LGHNA and CDR2 is YNFKEQ. This CDR3 comprises 16 residues. V lost 2 bases, J lost 7 bases, and 18 bases lay in between. The CDR3 coding sequence is TGTGCCAGCAGCCAAAGTATGGGAGGAGGTTATAATGAGCAGTTCTTC. As protein: CASSQSMGGGYNEQFF.

This rearrangement joins TRBV4-3 to TRBJ1-1, with a possible D match to TRBD1 (6 bases). The CDR3 is made up of 15 amino acids. Germline CDR1 LGHNA, CDR2 YSLEER. V lost 0 bases to trimming and J lost 6 bases, with 14 bases between them. CDR3 in amino acids: CASSQDLFRGAEAFF. CDR3 in DNA: TGCGCCAGCAGCCAAGATCTGTTCAGGGGCGCTGAAGCTTTCTTT.

This rearrangement joins TRBV7-2 to TRBJ2-7, with a possible D match to TRBD2 (5 bases). Looked up from germline, CDR1 is SGHTA and CDR2 is FQGNSA. The V gene lost 5 bases and the J gene lost 6 bases, with 17 bases spanning the gap. The CDR3 consists of 14 residues. The CDR3 DNA follows: TGTGCCAGCAGCACCCGGGGTAAACGGGGCGAGCAGTACTTC. Its translation: CASSTRGKRGEQYF.

CDR3 DNA: TGTGCCAGCAGTGAAGTGTCCCGCAGGGGACGCAATCAGCCCCAGCATTTT. This sequence encodes CASSEVSRRGRNQPQHF. The chain combines TRBV2 with TRBJ1-5, with TRBD1 as a possible D gene (6 bases). Per germline, CDR1 SNHLY and CDR2 FYNNEI. V was shortened by 1 base and J by 2 bases, with 15 bases between the two germline ends. The CDR3 extends over 17 amino acids.

On this clone itself: This same CDR3 is encoded by further DNA sequences in the sample. Written as DNA, the CDR3 is TGTGCCAGCAGCTTAGCGGGACAGGGTTCCTACGAGCAGTACTTC. Protein: CASSLAGQGSYEQYF. The V and J genes are TRBV7-2 and TRBJ2-7, with 9 bases that match TRBD1. The length of the CDR3 is 15 residues. Trimming cost V 0 bases and J 1 base; bases outside gene matches: 1. Germline CDR1 reads SGHTA; CDR2 reads FQGNSA.

The gene calls are TRBV12-5 and TRBJ2-6; 8 nucleotides agree with TRBD1. The CDR3 is 19 amino acids. The ends lost 2 bases at V and 2 bases at J; junction bases unmatched: 11. Germline values: CDR1 LGHNT, CDR2 FRNRAP. DNA for the CDR3: TGTGCTAGTGGTTTGCAGTCGGACAGGGTTGACCCTGGGGCCAACGTCCTGACTTTC. Translating gives CASGLQSDRVDPGANVLTF.

The V gene is TRBV2, the J gene TRBJ1-5; weak D call: TRBD1 (5 bases). The CDR3 spans 14 residues. Trimming stripped 5 bases from V and 4 bases from J, with 12 bases between. The V gene's germline CDR1 is SNHLY and CDR2 FYNNEI. CDR3 DNA sequence: TGTGCCAGCAGTTGGGTATCAGGGAATCAGCCCCAGCATTTT. This encodes CASSWVSGNQPQHF.

The rearrangement joins TRBV7-9 to TRBJ1-5; D unresolved. CDR1 and CDR2 (germline): SEHNR, FQNEAQ (reference sequence). V was shortened by 3 bases and J by 2 bases, with 8 bases between the two germline ends. This CDR3 has 14 residues. The CDR3 sequence: CASSFDMGNQPQHF. DNA for the CDR3: TGTGCCAGCAGCTTTGACATGGGCAATCAGCCCCAGCATTTT.

The chain joins TRBV6-6 to TRBJ1-5; D is possibly TRBD1 (5 bases). The ends were cut back, 6 bases at V and 4 bases at J, with 16 bases in the middle. This CDR3 spans 15 amino acids. From germline, CDR1 is MNHNY and CDR2 SVGAGI (reference sequence). The CDR3: CASSSVGGVNQPQHF. The CDR3 DNA reads TGTGCCAGCAGCTCCGTGGGAGGGGTAAATCAGCCCCAGCATTTT.

The chain employs TRBV30 and TRBJ2-1; no clear D. Germline V CDR1 and CDR2: GTSNPN, SVGIG (reference sequence). The CDR3 covers 12 residues. Deletions cut 0 bases from V and 7 bases from J, with 7 bases between. The CDR3 bases are TGTGCCTGGAGTGTACTGCGTAATGAGCAGTTCTTC. Encoded protein: CAWSVLRNEQFF.

This clone was detected only a few times. V gene TRBV10-2 combines with J gene TRBJ2-3, with D possibly matching TRBD1 (5 bases). The V end lost 2 bases, the J end lost 3 bases, and 15 bases lay between the germline ends. The CDR3 sequence is 16 residues long. Looked up from germline, CDR1 is WSHSY and CDR2 is SAAADI. The CDR3 DNA reads as TGCGCCAGCAGTGAGAGGGGCGTGGCGGAGACAGATACGCAGTATTTT. It encodes CASSERGVAETDTQYF.

This rearrangement joins TRBV5-8 to TRBJ1-1; no reliable D call. V was shortened by 5 bases and J by 1 base, with 15 bases between the two germline ends. Germline V lookup: CDR1 SGHTS, CDR2 YDEGEE. The CDR3 spans 15 residues. This CDR3 reads CASSEILSRNTEAFF. The CDR3 nucleotides are TGTGCCAGCAGTGAGATACTATCACGGAACACTGAAGCTTTCTTT.

This clone is a singleton in its sample. The gene calls are TRBV7-3 and TRBJ2-1; no reliable D call. The V gene's germline CDR1 is SGHTA and CDR2 FQGTGA. V lost 5 bases to trimming and J lost 5 bases, with 10 bases between them. This CDR3 has 13 residues. The CDR3 DNA is TGTGCCAGCAGCCCATCCCGGGACAATGAGCAGTTCTTC. Protein product: CASSPSRDNEQFF.

This chain uses TRBV29-1 with TRBJ2-1, with 7 bases fitting TRBD1. Germline lookup yields CDR1 SQVTM and CDR2 ANQGSEA. The CDR3 contains 13 residues. V lost 7 bases, J lost 8 bases, and 11 bases stayed unmatched. The CDR3 bases are TGCAGCGCAGAGGATCCGAGGGGGCATGAGCAGTTCTTC. It specifies CSAEDPRGHEQFF.

There are a few counts of this clone. The V call is TRBV6-1, the J call TRBJ1-2; D not certain. This CDR3 is built from 11 residues. Trimming took 5 bases from V and 5 from J, leaving 6 bases between them. Germline V gives CDR1 MNHNS, CDR2 SASEGT. The CDR3 reads CASSPLYGYTF. As DNA, the CDR3 is TGTGCCAGCAGTCCCTTATATGGCTACACCTTC.